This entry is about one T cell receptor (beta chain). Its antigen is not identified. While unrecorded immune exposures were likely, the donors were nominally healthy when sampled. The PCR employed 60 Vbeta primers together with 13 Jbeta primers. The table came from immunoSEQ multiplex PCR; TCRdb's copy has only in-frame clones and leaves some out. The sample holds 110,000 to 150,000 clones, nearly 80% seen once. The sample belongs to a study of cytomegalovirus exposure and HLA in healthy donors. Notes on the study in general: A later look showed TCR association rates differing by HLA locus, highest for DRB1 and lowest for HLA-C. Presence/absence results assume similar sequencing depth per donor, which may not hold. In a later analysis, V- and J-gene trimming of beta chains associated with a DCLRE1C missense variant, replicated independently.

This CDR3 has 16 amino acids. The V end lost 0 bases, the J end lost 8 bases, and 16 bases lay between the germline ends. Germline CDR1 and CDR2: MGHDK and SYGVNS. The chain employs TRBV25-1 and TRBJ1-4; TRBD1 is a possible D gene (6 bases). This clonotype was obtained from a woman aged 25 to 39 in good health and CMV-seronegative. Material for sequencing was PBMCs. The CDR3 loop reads CASSEYGEGVGEKLFF. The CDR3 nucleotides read TGTGCCAGCAGTGAATATGGCGAGGGGGTAGGGGAAAAACTGTTTTTT.